This T cell receptor beta chain was sequenced in a study of cytomegalovirus exposure and HLA in healthy donors. Study observations and caveats: As a later analysis showed, a missense DCLRE1C variant was linked to trimming of TCR beta V- and J-genes.

Remarks on this clone: The antigen is unknown.

13 Jbeta primers and 60 Vbeta primers were used for the PCR. Using immunoSEQ multiplex PCR, the repertoire was profiled, and TCRdb retains in-frame clones only, with some absent. The table has around 130,000 clones, under 70% seen once. The sequence came from a man between 18 and 29 years old in good health and CMV-seronegative. Source material: PBMCs.

The CDR3 protein is CASSVAAGPDTEAFF. In DNA form, the CDR3 reads TGTGCCAGCAGCGTAGCAGCGGGGCCGGACACTGAAGCTTTCTTT. The V call is TRBV9, the J call TRBJ1-1, with D perhaps matching TRBD1 (5 bases). Trimming removed 0 bases from V and 3 bases from J, with 12 bases in between. This CDR3 has 15 residues. Per germline, CDR1 SGDLS and CDR2 YYNGEE. Using reference TRBV9 and TRBJ1-1 for the parts outside the CDR3, the full variable domain is DSGVTQTPKHLITATGQRVTLRCSPRSGDLSVYWYQQSLDQGLQFLIQYYNGEERAKGNILERFSAQQFPDLHSELNLSSLELGDSALYFCASSVAAGPDTEAFFGQGTRLTVV.